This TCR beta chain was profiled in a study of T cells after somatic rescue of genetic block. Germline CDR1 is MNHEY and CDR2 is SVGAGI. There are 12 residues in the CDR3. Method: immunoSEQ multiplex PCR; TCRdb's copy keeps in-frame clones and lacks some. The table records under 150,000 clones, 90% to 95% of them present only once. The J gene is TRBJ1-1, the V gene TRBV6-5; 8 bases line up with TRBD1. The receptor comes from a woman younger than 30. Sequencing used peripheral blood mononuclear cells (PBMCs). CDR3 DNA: TGTCCACGACAGGGGTTTGGCACTGAAGCTTTCTTT. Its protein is CPRQGFGTEAFF.